This T cell receptor (beta chain) derives from a study of beta chain features in type 1 diabetes. General observations from the study: Resolution of whether HLA type affects TCRB rearrangement was not achieved here. Shorter TCRB CDR3s, moderately but significantly so, marked every one of the four CD4+ subsets in Type 1 diabetes patients.

This clone was counted only a few times. Its antigen is unidentified. Expressed TCRB transcripts were sequenced after all isolated RNA was converted to cDNA. The repertoire was sequenced with immunoSEQ multiplex PCR; TCRdb's copy has only in-frame clones and lacks some. The sample has over 200,000 clones; about 11% are singletons. The CDR3 has 17 residues. In germline, CDR1 is SGHDN, CDR2 FVKESK. V trimming: 0 bases; J trimming: 7 bases; junction bases outside the gene matches: 5. The origin of this receptor is a man aged 25-45 years with type 1 diabetes. Sequencing was done on a sample of naive CD4+ T cells from blood. The chain employs TRBV14 and TRBJ2-1; 14 bases align to TRBD2. Here the CDR3 reads CASSQDLGLAGVNEQFF. The CDR3 DNA follows: TGTGCCAGCAGCCAAGATTTGGGACTAGCGGGGGTTAATGAGCAGTTCTTC.